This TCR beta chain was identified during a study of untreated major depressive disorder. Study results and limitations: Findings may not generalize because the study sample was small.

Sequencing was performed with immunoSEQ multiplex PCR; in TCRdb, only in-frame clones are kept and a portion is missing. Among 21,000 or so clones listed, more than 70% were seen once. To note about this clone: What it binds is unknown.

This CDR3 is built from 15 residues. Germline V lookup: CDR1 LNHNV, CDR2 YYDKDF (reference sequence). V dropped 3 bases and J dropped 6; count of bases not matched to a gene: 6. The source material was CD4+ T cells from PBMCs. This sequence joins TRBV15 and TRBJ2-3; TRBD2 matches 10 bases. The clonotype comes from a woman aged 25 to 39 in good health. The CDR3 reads CATSRGLAGADTQYF. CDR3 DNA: TGTGCCACCAGCAGGGGGCTAGCGGGGGCTGATACGCAGTATTTT.